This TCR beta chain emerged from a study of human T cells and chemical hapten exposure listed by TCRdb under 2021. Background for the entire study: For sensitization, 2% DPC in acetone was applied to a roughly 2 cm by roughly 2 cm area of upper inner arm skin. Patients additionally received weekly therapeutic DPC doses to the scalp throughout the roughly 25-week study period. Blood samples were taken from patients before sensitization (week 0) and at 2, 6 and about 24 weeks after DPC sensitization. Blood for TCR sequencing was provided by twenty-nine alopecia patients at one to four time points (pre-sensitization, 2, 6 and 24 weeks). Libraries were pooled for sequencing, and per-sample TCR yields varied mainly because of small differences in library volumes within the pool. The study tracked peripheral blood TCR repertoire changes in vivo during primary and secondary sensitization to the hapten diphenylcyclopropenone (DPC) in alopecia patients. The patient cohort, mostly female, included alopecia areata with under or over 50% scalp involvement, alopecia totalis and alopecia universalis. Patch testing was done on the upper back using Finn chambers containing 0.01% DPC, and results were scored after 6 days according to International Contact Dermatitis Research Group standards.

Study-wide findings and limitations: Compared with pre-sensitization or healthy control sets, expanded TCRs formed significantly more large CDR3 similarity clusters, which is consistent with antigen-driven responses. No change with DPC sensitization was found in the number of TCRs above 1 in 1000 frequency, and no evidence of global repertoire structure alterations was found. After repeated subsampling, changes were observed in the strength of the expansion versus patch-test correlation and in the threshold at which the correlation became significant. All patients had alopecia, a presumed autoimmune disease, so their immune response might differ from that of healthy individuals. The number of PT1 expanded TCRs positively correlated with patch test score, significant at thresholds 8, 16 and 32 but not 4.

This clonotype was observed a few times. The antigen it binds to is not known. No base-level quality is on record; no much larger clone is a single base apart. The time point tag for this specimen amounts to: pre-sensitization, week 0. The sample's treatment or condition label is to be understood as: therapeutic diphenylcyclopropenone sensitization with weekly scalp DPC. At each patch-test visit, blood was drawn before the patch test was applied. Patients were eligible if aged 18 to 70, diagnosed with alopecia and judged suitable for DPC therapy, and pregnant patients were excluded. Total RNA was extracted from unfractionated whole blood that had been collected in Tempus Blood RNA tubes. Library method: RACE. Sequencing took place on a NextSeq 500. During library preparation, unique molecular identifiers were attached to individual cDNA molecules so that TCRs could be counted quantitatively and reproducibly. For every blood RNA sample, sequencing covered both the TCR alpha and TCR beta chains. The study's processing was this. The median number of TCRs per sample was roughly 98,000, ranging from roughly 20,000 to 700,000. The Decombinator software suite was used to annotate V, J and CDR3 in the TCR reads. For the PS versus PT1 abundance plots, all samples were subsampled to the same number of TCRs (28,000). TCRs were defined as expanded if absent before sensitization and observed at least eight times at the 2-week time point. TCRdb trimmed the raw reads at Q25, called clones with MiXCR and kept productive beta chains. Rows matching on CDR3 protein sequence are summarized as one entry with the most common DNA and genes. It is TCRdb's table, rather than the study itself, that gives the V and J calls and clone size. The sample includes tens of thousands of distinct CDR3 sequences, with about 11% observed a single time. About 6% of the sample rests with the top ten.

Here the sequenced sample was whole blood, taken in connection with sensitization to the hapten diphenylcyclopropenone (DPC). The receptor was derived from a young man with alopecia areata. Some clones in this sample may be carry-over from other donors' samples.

The CDR3 reads as follows: CASSYWRDRVYNEQFF. At the DNA level, the sequence is TGTGCCAGCAGTTACTGGCGGGACAGGGTCTACAATGAGCAGTTCTTC. The chain joins TRBV6-5 to TRBJ2-1; TRBD1 lines up with 9 middle nucleotides. V is trimmed back by 1 base and J by 3 bases, and the junction contains 4 bases that no gene match accounts for. Taken from the germline V gene, the CDR1 and CDR2 loops are MNHEY and SVGAGI. Reading from cysteine to phenylalanine, the CDR3 counts 16 amino acids. The retained sequence is limited to the CDR3, 48 bases, with the frame set at the first base.